The sequence of this TCR beta chain was determined in a study of blood T cells in healthy people across ages. Combining a sample-barcoded 5' primer with a J-beta primer mix, a second PCR ran for 7 to 11 cycles. TCRdb recomputed calls from the 5' RACE reads with MiXCR, one row per CDR3 protein. The sample holds approximately 900,000 distinct CDR3 sequences, about 48% seen once. The trim removed 6 bases at V and 6 bases at J, leaving 13 bases unmatched. The CDR3 spans 16 residues. The sample consisted of blood. The chain has TRBV12-3 or TRBV12-4 and TRBJ1-4, with 7 bases that match TRBD1. The TCR sequence derives from a man between 25 and 39 years old in good health. This CDR3 reads CASRDPGTEGDEKLFF. The CDR3 nucleotides are TGTGCCAGCAGAGATCCCGGGACAGAAGGGGATGAAAAACTGTTTTTT.